This TCR beta chain is drawn from a study of T cells in Graves' hyperthyroidism and ophthalmopathy. V was pared by 6 bases and J by 3 bases, with 22 bases between. The germline CDR1 and CDR2 sequences are DFQATT and SNEGSKA (reference sequence). This CDR3 region has 16 residues. The CDR3 regions of TCR beta were amplified from RNA transcripts. Carried out on the TCR CDR3, a first-round RT-PCR used the HTBI primer set. TCRdb used MiXCR to reprocess the multiplex PCR reads, holding one entry per CDR3 protein. The data contain hundreds of thousands of distinct CDR3 sequences, roughly 18% of them seen just once; the ten biggest clones take up roughly 40%. There are many counts of this clonotype.

Material for sequencing was blood. V and J are TRBV20-1 and TRBJ2-3, with unresolved D. The TCR was taken from a man aged 45 to 65 with Graves' ophthalmopathy. The CDR3 sequence: CSAISWSRLGTDTQYF. The CDR3 DNA reads TGCAGTGCGATCAGCTGGTCGCGCCTGGGGACAGATACGCAGTATTTT.